Detailed here is one TCR beta chain. Its target is not known. The table came from immunoSEQ multiplex PCR; TCRdb's copy has only in-frame clones and leaves some out. This sample yields 95,000 to 150,000 clones, of which 92% are seen a single time; approximately 1.5% belongs to the top ten. These data are taken from a study of T cell responses to AZD1222 COVID-19 vaccine. The CDR3 runs to 14 residues. The germline V gene encodes CDR1 SGHDT and CDR2 YYEEEE. V was cut by 2 bases and J by 5 bases, with 13 bases left in between. Points from the study as a whole: The study found vaccine-associated CD4 TCRs spanning spike, dominant at 160-218 and 743-854. The breadth and depth of Spike-specific TCRs increased once two AZD1222 doses had been given.

The chain is built from TRBV5-6 and TRBJ2-5, with D maybe TRBD2 (5 bases). The material sequenced was peripheral blood, taken on day 0 of AZD1222 vaccination. The TCR was taken from an adult in good health. The CDR3 bases are TGTGCCAGCAGCTTTGCGACGGGAAGGGAGACCCAGTACTTC. Translated, it gives CASSFATGRETQYF.